What follows are 28 T cell receptor beta chains derived from one specimen sequenced in a study of blood T cell repertoires in COVID-19. Profiling relied on immunoSEQ multiplex PCR, and the TCRdb table lists in-frame clones only, not all of them. This sample yields around 290,000 clones, of which roughly 90% are seen a single time; about 4.2% belongs to the top ten. The sample was peripheral blood. These TCRs come from a man aged 40-50 years with acute or convalescent COVID-19.

V gene TRBV2 combines with J gene TRBJ2-1, with D possibly matching TRBD2 (5 bases). CDR3 size: 15 residues. CDR1 SNHLY and CDR2 FYNNEI come from the germline V gene. Deletions cut 6 bases from V and 1 base from J, with 13 bases between. The CDR3 bases are TGTGCCAGCAGCCAATACGCGGGTTCCTACAATGAGCAGTTCTTC. Encoded protein: CASSQYAGSYNEQFF.

The genes are TRBV5-1 and TRBJ2-2; 9 bases map to TRBD1. The CDR3 contains 16 residues. Looked up from germline, CDR1 is SGHRS and CDR2 is YFSETQ. The J segment lost 4 bases and the V segment lost 4 bases, leaving 8 bases of the junction unmatched. The CDR3 region is CASSITGGGSTGELFF. CDR3 DNA: TGCGCCAGCAGCATTACAGGGGGCGGGAGCACCGGGGAGCTGTTTTTT. The whole variable domain, remainder taken from reference TRBV5-1 and TRBJ2-2, is KAGVTQTPRYLIKTRGQQVTLSCSPISGHRSVSWYQQTPGQGLQFLFEYFSETQRNKGNFPGRFSGRQFSNSRSEMNVSTLELGDSALYLCASSITGGGSTGELFFGEGSRLTVL.

This clone was recorded only once. This chain joins TRBV5-1 and TRBJ1-1; no definite D call. V lost 4 bases and J lost 0, with 16 bases in between. Germline V gives CDR1 SGHRS, CDR2 YFSETQ. This CDR3 has 16 amino acids. The CDR3 sequence is CASSPILWSMNTEAFF. CDR3 DNA: TGCGCCAGCAGCCCGATTCTGTGGAGTATGAACACTGAAGCTTTCTTT.

The chain employs TRBV7-9 and TRBJ1-5, with unresolved D. The CDR3 contains 14 residues. Between the trimmed V and J ends, which lost 5 bases and 2 bases, there was a span of 10 bases. Germline CDR1 reads SEHNR; CDR2 reads FQNEAQ (reference sequence). The CDR3 DNA follows: TGTGCCAGCAGCCGAAACAGTGGCAATCAGCCCCAGCATTTT. It is translated as CASSRNSGNQPQHF.

This rearrangement joins TRBV3-1 (or the pseudogene TRBV3-2) to TRBJ2-7; D not certain. The germline gives CDR1 LGHDT, CDR2 YNNKEL (reference sequence). The CDR3 sequence is 14 residues long. Trimming left V 4 bases short and J 0 bases short, with 10 bases between. The CDR3 region has the DNA TGTGCCAGCAGCCGGGCAGAAAGCTCCTACGAGCAGTACTTC. This codes for CASSRAESSYEQYF.

The chain recombines TRBV19 with TRBJ2-4; the match to TRBD2 covers 8 bases. Germline V CDR1 and CDR2: LNHDA, SQIVND (reference sequence). J lost 0 bases, V lost 8 bases, and 15 bases had no gene match. The CDR3 runs 18 residues. CDR3 sequence reads: CASADGGDYYLAKNIQYF. The CDR3 DNA sequence: TGTGCCAGTGCGGACGGGGGGGATTATTACCTAGCCAAAAACATTCAGTACTTC.

The chain is built from TRBV30 and TRBJ2-2, with D possibly being TRBD1 (6 bases). V was pared by 2 bases and J by 5 bases, with 9 bases between. This CDR3 comprises 13 residues. Per the germline V gene, CDR1 is GTSNPN and CDR2 is SVGIG (reference sequence). The CDR3, as DNA: TGTGCCTGGAGTCCTACAGGGACCGGGGAGCTGTTTTTT. It is translated as CAWSPTGTGELFF.

The chain combines TRBV6-1 with TRBJ1-5; weak D call: TRBD1 (5 bases). V shed 1 base and J shed 4 bases, with 11 bases lying between them. This CDR3 is built from 15 residues. The germline V gene encodes CDR1 MNHNS and CDR2 SASEGT. CDR3 nucleotide sequence: TGTGCCAGCAGTGAAGTCGGCGGGACGAATCAGCCCCAGCATTTT. Encoded protein: CASSEVGGTNQPQHF.

In its sample, this clone was seen a few times. The chain is built from TRBV2 and TRBJ1-4, with a possible D match to TRBD1 (6 bases). With 4 bases removed from V and 8 bases from J, the gap between germline ends came to 26 bases. CDR1 and CDR2 (germline): SNHLY, FYNNEI. The CDR3 has 18 amino acids. CDR3: CASSGRRRGLLGVEKLFF. DNA for the CDR3: TGTGCCAGCAGTGGACGGCGCAGGGGTTTATTGGGTGTAGAAAAACTGTTTTTT.

The V and J genes are TRBV25-1 and TRBJ2-1; D is unclear. V was trimmed by 6 bases and J by 4 bases, leaving 10 bases between them. Per germline, CDR1 MGHDK and CDR2 SYGVNS. This CDR3 has 13 amino acids. The CDR3 region has the DNA TGTGCCAGCAGCGTAGGAGCATACAATGAGCAGTTCTTC. Translating it yields CASSVGAYNEQFF.

The genes are TRBV12-3 or TRBV12-4 and TRBJ1-2; D is unresolved. The CDR3 covers 13 residues. With 5 bases removed from V and 1 base from J, the gap between germline ends came to 8 bases. This CDR3 is CASSPLVNYGYTF. The CDR3 DNA reads as TGTGCCAGCAGTCCCCTAGTTAACTATGGCTACACCTTC.

This chain connects TRBV7-2 to TRBJ2-7; 7 bases agree with TRBD1. There are 12 residues in the CDR3. Germline assignment: CDR1 SGHTA and CDR2 FQGNSA. The trim removed 4 bases at V and 6 bases at J, leaving 3 bases unmatched. CDR3 nucleotide sequence: TGTGCCAGCAGCTCCACAGGGGTCGAGCAGTACTTC. Its translation is CASSSTGVEQYF.

The chain uses TRBV2 and TRBJ1-2; 10 positions match TRBD1. V trimming: 7 bases; J trimming: 6 bases; junction bases outside the gene matches: 11. The CDR3 length is 15 residues. Germline CDR1 SNHLY, CDR2 FYNNEI. CDR3 nucleotide sequence: TGTGCCAGCACCACTATTAGGACAGGGGGAAATGGCTACACCTTC. Amino acids: CASTTIRTGGNGYTF.

This chain uses TRBV19 with TRBJ2-3, with 8 bases aligning to TRBD1. This CDR3 has 16 residues. Looked up from germline, CDR1 is LNHDA and CDR2 is SQIVND (reference sequence). With V trimmed by 5 bases and J by 0 bases, 7 bases remained unmatched. The CDR3 region has the DNA TGTGCCAGTAGTCCCAAGACAGGGGTTAGCACAGATACGCAGTATTTT. Amino acids: CASSPKTGVSTDTQYF.

The V and J genes are TRBV11-1 and TRBJ2-1, with a weak D call TRBD1 (5 bases). CDR1 and CDR2 from the germline V gene are SGHAT and FQDESV (reference sequence). This CDR3 spans 12 amino acids. V lost 5 bases and J lost 9, with 11 bases in between. The CDR3 DNA follows: TGTGCCAGCAGCACAGGTCTGGGTGAGCAGTTCTTC. It specifies CASSTGLGEQFF.

The chain combines TRBV27 with TRBJ1-6; no clear D gene. Trimming removed 6 bases at V and 8 bases at J, with 11 bases between. Germline CDR1 MNHEY, CDR2 SMNVEV (reference sequence). This CDR3 is built from 13 residues. The CDR3, as DNA: TGTGCCAGCAGGGCAGGCTTAGATTCACCCCTCCACTTT. Amino acids: CASRAGLDSPLHF.

The V and J genes are TRBV30 and TRBJ2-2, with TRBD1 matching 7 bases. Germline CDR1 is GTSNPN and CDR2 is SVGIG (reference sequence). The length of the CDR3 is 12 residues. Germline trimming cut 5 bases from V and 7 bases from J; bases unmatched to any gene: 4. The CDR3 reads CAWDRAGGELFF. The CDR3 region has the DNA TGTGCCTGGGACAGGGCGGGCGGGGAGCTGTTTTTT.

This rearrangement joins TRBV2 to TRBJ2-6; 9 nucleotides line up with TRBD1. Per germline, CDR1 SNHLY and CDR2 FYNNEI. The CDR3 totals 19 residues. Trimming at V came to 3 bases and at J to 0 bases, leaving 9 bases not matched to a gene. CDR3 residues: CASSEAGTGSYSGANVLTF. The CDR3 DNA follows: TGTGCCAGCAGTGAGGCCGGGACAGGGAGCTACTCTGGGGCCAACGTCCTGACTTTC. Combining the CDR3 with reference TRBV2 and TRBJ2-6 gives the whole variable domain EPEVTQTPSHQVTQMGQEVILRCVPISNHLYFYWYRQILGQKVEFLVSFYNNEISEKSEIFDDQFSVERPDGSNFTLKIRSTKLEDSAMYFCASSEAGTGSYSGANVLTFGAGSRLTVL.

The chain joins TRBV9 to TRBJ2-1; 13 bases align to TRBD2. Germline CDR1 and CDR2: SGDLS and YYNGEE. The V and J ends lost 4 bases and 6 bases, in that order; junction bases with no gene match: 7. The CDR3 sequence is 16 residues long. This CDR3 reads CASSLTSGGASNEQFF. The CDR3 bases are TGTGCCAGCAGCCTTACTAGCGGGGGGGCCAGCAATGAGCAGTTCTTC. The full variable domain, in which reference TRBV9 and TRBJ2-1 provide the parts outside the CDR3, is DSGVTQTPKHLITATGQRVTLRCSPRSGDLSVYWYQQSLDQGLQFLIQYYNGEERAKGNILERFSAQQFPDLHSELNLSSLELGDSALYFCASSLTSGGASNEQFFGPGTRLTVL.

The chain uses TRBV30 and TRBJ1-1; D may be TRBD1 (5 bases). Germline lookup yields CDR1 GTSNPN and CDR2 SVGIG (reference sequence). The CDR3 is 13 amino acids. Trimming pared 1 base from V and 5 bases from J, leaving 11 bases between. The CDR3 loop reads CAWSEQGPTEAFF. The CDR3 DNA follows: TGTGCCTGGAGTGAGCAGGGTCCAACTGAAGCTTTCTTT.

The rearrangement uses TRBV30 and TRBJ2-2, with 8 bases identical to TRBD2. The CDR3 totals 16 residues. In germline, CDR1 is GTSNPN, CDR2 SVGIG (reference sequence). V shed 0 bases and J 5 bases; nucleotides not matched to a gene: 8. For the CDR3, the DNA is TGTGCCTGGAGTGTAGAGCGGGGGCGGGGGACCGGGGAGCTGTTTTTT. Translating it yields CAWSVERGRGTGELFF.

This rearrangement joins TRBV30 to TRBJ1-6; TRBD1 matches 10 bases. V trimming: 1 base; J trimming: 9 bases; junction bases outside the gene matches: 6. Germline lookup yields CDR1 GTSNPN and CDR2 SVGIG (reference sequence). The CDR3 runs to 15 residues. The CDR3, as DNA: TGTGCCTGGAGTGGAGCCGGGACAGGGGTTTCACCCCTCCACTTT. Translation: CAWSGAGTGVSPLHF.

The genes are TRBV7-8 and TRBJ2-7; unclear D gene. Germline CDR1 and CDR2: SGHVS and FQNEAQ. The ends were cut back, 5 bases at V and 7 bases at J, with 15 bases in the middle. CDR3 length: 13 residues. CDR3: CASSHRIPREQYF. CDR3 nucleotides: TGTGCCAGCAGCCACCGGATCCCGAGGGAGCAGTACTTC.

The J gene is TRBJ1-1, the V gene TRBV6-2 or TRBV6-3; D gene uncertain. Germline V lookup: CDR1 MNHEY, CDR2 SVGEGT. CDR3 length: 15 residues. V shed 6 bases and J shed 3 bases, with 17 bases lying between them. DNA of the CDR3: TGTGCCAGCAGCCCTAACCCCCGTACTTACACTGAAGCTTTCTTT. Its translation: CASSPNPRTYTEAFF.

A note on this clone: Other nucleotide sequences from this sample produce the same CDR3. This chain connects TRBV29-1 to TRBJ2-7; TRBD1 might be the D (6 bases). Trimming left V 5 bases short and J 3 bases short, with 11 bases between. Germline V gene sequence: CDR1 SQVTM, CDR2 ANQGSEA. The CDR3 loop spans 12 amino acids. CDR3 sequence reads: CSVSGQNYEQYF. The CDR3 DNA reads as TGCAGCGTTTCCGGACAGAACTACGAGCAGTACTTC.

This chain uses TRBV7-8 with TRBJ2-7; 11 positions agree with TRBD1. This CDR3 is built from 16 residues. Germline V gene lookup returns CDR1 SGHVS and CDR2 FQNEAQ. With V trimmed by 4 bases and J by 8 bases, 13 bases remained unmatched. The CDR3 reads CASSSISIGTGGKQYF. CDR3 bases: TGTGCCAGCAGCTCAATCAGTATCGGGACAGGGGGAAAGCAGTACTTC.

V and J are TRBV9 and TRBJ1-1, with a weak D call TRBD1 (5 bases). Trimming took 0 bases from V and 3 from J, leaving 15 bases between them. In germline, CDR1 is SGDLS, CDR2 YYNGEE. This CDR3 spans 16 amino acids. DNA for the CDR3: TGTGCCAGCAGCGTAGCTTCATGGGGCCTAGACACTGAAGCTTTCTTT. It encodes CASSVASWGLDTEAFF.

This chain joins TRBV11-3 and TRBJ2-2; TRBD1 agrees at 7 bases. The germline V gene encodes CDR1 SGHNT and CDR2 YENEEA. The V gene end was trimmed by 1 base and the J gene end by 5 bases; junction bases not matched to a gene: 4. This CDR3 region has 15 residues. CDR3 region: CASSLVPGQTGELFF. In DNA, the CDR3 is TGTGCCAGCAGCTTAGTCCCGGGACAGACCGGGGAGCTGTTTTTT.